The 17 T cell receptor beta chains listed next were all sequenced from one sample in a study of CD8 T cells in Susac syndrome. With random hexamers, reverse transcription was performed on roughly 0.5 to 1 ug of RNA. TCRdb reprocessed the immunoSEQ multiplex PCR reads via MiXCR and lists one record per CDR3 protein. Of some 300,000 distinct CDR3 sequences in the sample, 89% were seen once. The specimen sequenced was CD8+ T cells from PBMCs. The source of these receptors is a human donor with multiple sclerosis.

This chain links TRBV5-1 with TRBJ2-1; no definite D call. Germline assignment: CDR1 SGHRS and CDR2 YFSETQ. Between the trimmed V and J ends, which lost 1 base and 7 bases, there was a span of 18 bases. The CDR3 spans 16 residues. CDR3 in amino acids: CASSLTWSWYGNEQFF. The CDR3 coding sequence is TGCGCCAGCAGCTTGACATGGAGCTGGTATGGGAATGAGCAGTTCTTC.

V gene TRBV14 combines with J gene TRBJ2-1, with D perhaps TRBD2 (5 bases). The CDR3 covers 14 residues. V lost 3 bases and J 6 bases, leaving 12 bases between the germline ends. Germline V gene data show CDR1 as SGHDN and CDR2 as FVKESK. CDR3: CASSQWVAGNEQFF. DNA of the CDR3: TGTGCCAGCAGCCAGTGGGTCGCGGGCAATGAGCAGTTCTTC.

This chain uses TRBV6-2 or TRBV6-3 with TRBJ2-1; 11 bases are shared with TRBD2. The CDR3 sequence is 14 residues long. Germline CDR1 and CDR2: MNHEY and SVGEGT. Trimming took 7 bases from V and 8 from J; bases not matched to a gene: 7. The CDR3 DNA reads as TGTGCCAGCACCTTCCTAGCGGGAGGTGATGAGCAGTTCTTC. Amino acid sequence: CASTFLAGGDEQFF.

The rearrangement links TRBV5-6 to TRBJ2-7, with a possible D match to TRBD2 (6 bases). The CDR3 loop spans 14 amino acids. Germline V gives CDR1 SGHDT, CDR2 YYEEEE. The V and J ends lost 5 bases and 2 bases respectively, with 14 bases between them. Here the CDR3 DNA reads TGTGCCAGCAGATCCCGGGACTCCGCCTACGAGCAGTACTTC. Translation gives CASRSRDSAYEQYF.

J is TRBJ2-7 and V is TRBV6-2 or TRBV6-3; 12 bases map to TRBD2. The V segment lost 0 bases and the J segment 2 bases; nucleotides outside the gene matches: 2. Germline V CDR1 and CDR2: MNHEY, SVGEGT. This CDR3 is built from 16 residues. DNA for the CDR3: TGTGCCAGCAGTTACTCGAGACTAGCGGGGGCCTACGAGCAGTACTTC. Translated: CASSYSRLAGAYEQYF.

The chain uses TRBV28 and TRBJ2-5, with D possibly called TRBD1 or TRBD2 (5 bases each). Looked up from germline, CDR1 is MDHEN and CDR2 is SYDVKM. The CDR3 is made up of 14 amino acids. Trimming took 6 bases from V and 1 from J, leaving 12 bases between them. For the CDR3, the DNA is TGTGCCAGCAGGACGACCGGGACCCAAGAGACCCAGTACTTC. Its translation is CASRTTGTQETQYF.

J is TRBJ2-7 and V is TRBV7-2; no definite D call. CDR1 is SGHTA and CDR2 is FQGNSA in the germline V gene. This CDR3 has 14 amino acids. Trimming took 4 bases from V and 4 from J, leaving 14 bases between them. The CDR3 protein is CASSSPGRRYEQYF. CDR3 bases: TGTGCCAGCAGCTCTCCCGGCAGGAGATACGAGCAGTACTTC. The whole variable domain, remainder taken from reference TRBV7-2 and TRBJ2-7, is GAGVSQSPSNKVTEKGKDVELRCDPISGHTALYWYRQSLGQGLEFLIYFQGNSAPDKSGLPSDRFSAERTGGSVSTLTIQRTQQEDSAVYLCASSSPGRRYEQYFGPGTRLTVT.

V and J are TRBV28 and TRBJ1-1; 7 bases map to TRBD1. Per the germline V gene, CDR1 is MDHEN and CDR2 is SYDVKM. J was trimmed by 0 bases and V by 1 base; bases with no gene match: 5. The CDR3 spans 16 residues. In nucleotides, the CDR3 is TGTGCCAGCAGTTTATACCCCGACAGGGTGAACACTGAAGCTTTCTTT. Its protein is CASSLYPDRVNTEAFF.

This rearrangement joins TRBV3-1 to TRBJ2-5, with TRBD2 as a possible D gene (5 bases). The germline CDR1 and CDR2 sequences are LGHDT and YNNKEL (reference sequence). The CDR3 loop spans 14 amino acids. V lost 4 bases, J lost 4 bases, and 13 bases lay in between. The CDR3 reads CASSLGVVGETQYF. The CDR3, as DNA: TGTGCCAGCAGCCTCGGGGTAGTTGGAGAGACCCAGTACTTC.

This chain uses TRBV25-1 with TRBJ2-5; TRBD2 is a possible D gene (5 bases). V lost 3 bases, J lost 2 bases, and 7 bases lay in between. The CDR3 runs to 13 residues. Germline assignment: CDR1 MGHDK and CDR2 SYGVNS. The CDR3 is CASSEEAQETQYF. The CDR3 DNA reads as TGTGCCAGCAGTGAGGAGGCTCAAGAGACCCAGTACTTC.

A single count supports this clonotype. The CDR3 loop is CASSYLRGDANEKLFF. The CDR3, as DNA: TGTGCCAGCAGTTACCTTCGGGGAGATGCTAATGAAAAACTGTTTTTT. The V and J genes are TRBV6-5 and TRBJ1-4, with D hard to call. The germline V and J ends were trimmed by 2 bases and 3 bases, with 13 bases remaining between them. There are 16 residues in the CDR3. Germline CDR1 and CDR2: MNHEY and SVGAGI.

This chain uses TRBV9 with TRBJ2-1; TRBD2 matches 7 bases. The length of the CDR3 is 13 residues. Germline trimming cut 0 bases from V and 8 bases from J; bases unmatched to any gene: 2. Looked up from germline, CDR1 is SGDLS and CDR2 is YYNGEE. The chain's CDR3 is CASSVAGGYEQFF. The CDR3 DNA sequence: TGTGCCAGCAGCGTAGCGGGGGGATATGAGCAGTTCTTC.

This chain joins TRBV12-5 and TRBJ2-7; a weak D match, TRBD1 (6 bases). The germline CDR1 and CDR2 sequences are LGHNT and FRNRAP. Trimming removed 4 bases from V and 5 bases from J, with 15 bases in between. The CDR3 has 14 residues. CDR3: CASGYGGMMDEQYF. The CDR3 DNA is TGTGCTAGTGGTTATGGGGGCATGATGGACGAGCAGTACTTC.

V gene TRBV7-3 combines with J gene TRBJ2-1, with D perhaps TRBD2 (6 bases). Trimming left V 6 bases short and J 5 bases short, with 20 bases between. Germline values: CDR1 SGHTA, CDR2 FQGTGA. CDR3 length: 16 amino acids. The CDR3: CASRPQPGTLDNEQFF. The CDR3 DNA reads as TGTGCCAGCAGACCCCAGCCCGGGACTCTCGACAATGAGCAGTTCTTC.

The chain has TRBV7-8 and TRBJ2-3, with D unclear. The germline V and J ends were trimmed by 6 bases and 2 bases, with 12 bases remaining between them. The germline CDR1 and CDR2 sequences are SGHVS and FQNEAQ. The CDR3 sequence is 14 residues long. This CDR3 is CASSDNGPTDTQYF. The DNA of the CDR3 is TGTGCCAGCAGTGATAACGGACCCACAGATACGCAGTATTTT.

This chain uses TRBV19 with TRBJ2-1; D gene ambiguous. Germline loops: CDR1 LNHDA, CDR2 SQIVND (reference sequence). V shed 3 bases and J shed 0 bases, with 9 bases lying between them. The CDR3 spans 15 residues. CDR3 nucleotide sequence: TGTGCCAGTAGTATTACCGAGAGCTCCTACAATGAGCAGTTCTTC. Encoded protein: CASSITESSYNEQFF.

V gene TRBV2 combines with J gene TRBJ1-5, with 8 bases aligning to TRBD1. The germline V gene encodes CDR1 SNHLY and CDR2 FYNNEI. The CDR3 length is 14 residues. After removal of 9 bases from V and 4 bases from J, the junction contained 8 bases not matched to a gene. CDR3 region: CASTLGDRNQPQHF. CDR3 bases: TGTGCCAGTACACTGGGGGACAGGAATCAGCCCCAGCATTTT.